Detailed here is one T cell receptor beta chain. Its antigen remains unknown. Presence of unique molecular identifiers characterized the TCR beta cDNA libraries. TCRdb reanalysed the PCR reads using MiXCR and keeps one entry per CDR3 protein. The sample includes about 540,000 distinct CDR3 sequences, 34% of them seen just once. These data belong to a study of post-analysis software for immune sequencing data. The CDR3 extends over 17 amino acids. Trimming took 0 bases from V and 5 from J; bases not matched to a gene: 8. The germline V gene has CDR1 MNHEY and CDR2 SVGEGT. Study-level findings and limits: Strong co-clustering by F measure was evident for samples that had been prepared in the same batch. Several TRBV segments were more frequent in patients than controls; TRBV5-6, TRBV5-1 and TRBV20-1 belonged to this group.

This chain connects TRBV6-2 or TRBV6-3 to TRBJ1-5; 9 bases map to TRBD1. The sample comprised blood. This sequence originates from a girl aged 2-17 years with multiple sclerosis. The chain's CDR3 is CASSYSRHRGLDQPQHF. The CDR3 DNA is TGTGCCAGCAGTTACTCGAGGCACAGGGGGCTGGATCAGCCCCAGCATTTT.